This TCR beta chain was sequenced in a study of T cells in Graves' hyperthyroidism and ophthalmopathy. Study conclusions and caveats: The model predicted ophthalmopathy a median around 6.5 months before onset.

With V trimmed by 4 bases and J by 4 bases, 5 bases remained unmatched. Germline-derived CDR1 and CDR2 are SGHRS and YFSETQ. This CDR3 has 14 amino acids. Amplified TCR beta CDR3 regions came from RNA transcripts. The TCR CDR3 first-round RT-PCR relied on the HTBI primer set. TCRdb re-called the multiplex PCR reads through MiXCR, storing one row per CDR3 protein. The sample has more than 450,000 distinct CDR3 sequences; just under 20% are singletons. Among ophthalmopathy patients, the Clinical Activity Score reached at least 3, the NOSPECS grade reached at least 4, and duration remained under 3 months. The study excluded patients with uncontrolled infection, other autoimmune disease, pregnancy or lactation. Diagnostic assessment was based on clinical symptoms, serum thyroxine and TRAb, thyroid ultrasound and orbital computed tomography. About this clonotype itself: Its target is not known.

This sequence originates from a man aged 35-49 years with Graves' ophthalmopathy. Sequenced input: blood. J is TRBJ2-5 and V is TRBV5-1, with TRBD1 matching over 9 bases. The CDR3 protein is CASSGGQGRETQYF. Here the CDR3 DNA reads TGCGCCAGCAGCGGGGGACAGGGTAGAGAGACCCAGTACTTC.